This T cell receptor beta chain was documented in a study of metastatic and nonmetastatic thyroid tumors. J was trimmed by 7 bases and V by 5 bases; bases with no gene match: 7. The CDR3 loop spans 15 amino acids. Patients underwent thyroid surgery, and none had received any treatment before it. TCRdb ran MiXCR on the PCR reads. The sample has roughly 58,000 clones; 4% to 4.5% are singletons. Sequencing was carried out using blood. The origin of this receptor is a female donor with papillary thyroid cancer or a benign thyroid nodule (not recorded which). Some clones in this sample may be carry-over from other donors' samples. The chain recombines TRBV12-3 or TRBV12-4 with TRBJ2-2; 10 positions match TRBD2. CDR3 coding DNA: TGTGCCAGCAGTGCCTCTAGCGGGAGTATCGGGGAGCTGTTTTTT. Translated: CASSASSGSIGELFF.